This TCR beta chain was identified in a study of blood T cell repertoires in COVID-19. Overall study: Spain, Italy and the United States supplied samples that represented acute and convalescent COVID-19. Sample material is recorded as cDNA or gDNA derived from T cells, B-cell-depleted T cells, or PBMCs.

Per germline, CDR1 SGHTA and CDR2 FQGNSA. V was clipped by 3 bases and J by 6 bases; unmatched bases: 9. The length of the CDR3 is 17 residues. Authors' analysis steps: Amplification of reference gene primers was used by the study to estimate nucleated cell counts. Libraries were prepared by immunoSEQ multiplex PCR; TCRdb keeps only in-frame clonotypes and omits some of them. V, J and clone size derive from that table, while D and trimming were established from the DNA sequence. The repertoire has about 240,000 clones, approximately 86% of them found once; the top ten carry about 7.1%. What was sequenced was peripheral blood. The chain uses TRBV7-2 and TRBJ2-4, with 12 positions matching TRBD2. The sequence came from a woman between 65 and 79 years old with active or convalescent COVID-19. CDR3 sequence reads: CASSFAPTSGGPNIQYF. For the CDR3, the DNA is TGTGCCAGCAGCTTCGCCCCGACTAGCGGGGGACCAAACATTCAGTACTTC.